The source of this T cell receptor beta chain is a study of T cell repertoires in cytomegalovirus infection. At the level of the study: Public signatures in TCR beta pointed to CMV infection and matching HLA type.

TCRdb passed the reads through MiXCR, listing each CDR3 protein once. The sample holds under 150,000 distinct CDR3 sequences, roughly 30% seen once. V lost 10 bases and J lost 4, with 10 bases in between. The CDR3 spans 12 residues. General observations from the study: Frequencies of public TCR beta families were cumulated, and this identified carriers of CMV plus the relevant HLA.

This clonotype was seen a handful of times. The antigen remains unidentified. This chain joins TRBV12-3 or TRBV12-4 and TRBJ2-2, with D possibly being TRBD2 (6 bases). This sequence originates from a human donor in good health (CMV status not recorded). Some clones in this sample may be carry-over from other donors' samples. Here the sequenced sample was CD8+ T cells from cultured PBMCs, taken from culture after CMV antigen stimulation. The CDR3 is CATLGGTGELFF. DNA for the CDR3: TGTGCCACTCTCGGGGGCACCGGGGAGCTGTTTTTT.